The present entry profiles one TCR beta chain with its context. Its target is not known. The data originate from a study of cytomegalovirus exposure and HLA in healthy donors. Notes on the study in general: The classifier, whose performance was assessed in both the original and validation cohorts, reportedly diagnosed cytomegalovirus status with high specificity and sensitivity. Altogether, 150 or so TCR beta chains were recorded as cytomegalovirus-associated. Earlier results showed most TCR beta V segments being productive about 87% or about 30% of the time.

The PCR used 60 Vbeta and 13 Jbeta primers. This table comes from immunoSEQ multiplex PCR, and its TCRdb copy is limited to in-frame clones, with some not included. The sample contains about 180,000 clones, approximately 80% of which appear only once. V lost 6 bases and J lost 8; bases outside the gene matches: 8. The CDR3 sequence is 14 residues long. Germline CDR1 and CDR2: SQVTM and ANQGSEA. The sequenced sample consisted of PBMCs. The chain couples TRBV29-1 to TRBJ1-4; TRBD1 matches at 11 bases. The origin of this receptor is a woman aged 50 to 65 in good health and CMV-seronegative. CDR3 nucleotide sequence: TGCAGCGTCGGACAGGGGGCGGAGGTAGAAAAACTGTTTTTT. It yields the protein CSVGQGAEVEKLFF.